Below are 10 T cell receptor beta chains sequenced from a single sample in a study of blood T cell repertoires in COVID-19. This table comes from immunoSEQ multiplex PCR, and its TCRdb copy is limited to in-frame clones, with some not included. The sample lists around 200,000 clones; 86% were seen once. Sequencing was performed on peripheral blood. The receptor source for this set is a man in his 70s with acute or convalescent COVID-19.

This chain links TRBV9 with TRBJ2-2; D perhaps matches TRBD2 (6 bases). This CDR3 comprises 14 residues. Germline V gene data show CDR1 as SGDLS and CDR2 as YYNGEE. V lost 4 bases and J lost 5, with 12 bases in between. CDR3 nucleotide sequence: TGTGCCAGCAGCCTGTTAGGGAGGACCGGGGAGCTGTTTTTT. Its protein product is CASSLLGRTGELFF.

V and J are TRBV3-1 (or the pseudogene TRBV3-2) and TRBJ2-7, with D possibly TRBD1 on 5 matching bases. The germline V gene encodes CDR1 LGHDT and CDR2 YNNKEL (reference sequence). Between the trimmed V and J ends, which lost 1 base and 6 bases, there was a span of 13 bases. CDR3 size: 14 residues. The CDR3 sequence: CASSQAGLGSEQYF. CDR3 bases: TGTGCCAGCAGCCAAGCAGGGTTGGGCAGCGAGCAGTACTTC.

The chain links TRBV12-3 or TRBV12-4 to TRBJ1-5, with 7 bases that match TRBD1. The CDR3 totals 13 residues. Trimming took 6 bases from V and 4 from J; bases not matched to a gene: 3. In DNA, the CDR3 is TGTGCCAGCAGGACAGGGCGAAATCAGCCCCAGCATTTT. Translating gives CASRTGRNQPQHF.

This chain links TRBV14 with TRBJ1-4; unclear D gene. V was cut by 4 bases and J by 7 bases, with 10 bases left in between. The CDR3 sequence is 13 residues long. CDR1 SGHDN and CDR2 FVKESK come from the germline V gene. The CDR3, as DNA: TGTGCCAGCAGCCGTTCCCTAATTGAAAAACTGTTTTTT. Translated: CASSRSLIEKLFF.

This chain joins TRBV5-1 and TRBJ2-2; no clear D. Looked up from germline, CDR1 is SGHRS and CDR2 is YFSETQ. V lost 6 bases and J 5 bases, leaving 14 bases between the germline ends. The CDR3 extends over 14 amino acids. CDR3 sequence (DNA): TGCGCCAGCAACCCGTTCGCAGGAACCGGGGAGCTGTTTTTT. Translated: CASNPFAGTGELFF. Full variable domain (remainder filled in from reference TRBV5-1 and TRBJ2-2): KAGVTQTPRYLIKTRGQQVTLSCSPISGHRSVSWYQQTPGQGLQFLFEYFSETQRNKGNFPGRFSGRQFSNSRSEMNVSTLELGDSALYLCASNPFAGTGELFFGEGSRLTVL.

The V call is TRBV20-1, the J call TRBJ1-1; TRBD1 matches at 7 bases. This CDR3 is 12 amino acids long. The ends lost 3 bases at V and 5 bases at J; junction bases unmatched: 3. Germline V gene lookup returns CDR1 DFQATT and CDR2 SNEGSKA (reference sequence). CDR3 residues: CSASHRGTEAFF. CDR3 nucleotide sequence: TGCAGTGCTAGTCACAGGGGAACTGAAGCTTTCTTT.

The rearrangement joins TRBV30 to TRBJ1-5; 7 bases fit TRBD1. The CDR3 covers 15 residues. V was pared by 1 base and J by 0 bases, with 3 bases of the junction left unmatched. CDR1 and CDR2 (germline): GTSNPN, SVGIG (reference sequence). In DNA, the CDR3 is TGTGCCTGGAGTGGGGGACAGTCTAGCAATCAGCCCCAGCATTTT. Amino acids: CAWSGGQSSNQPQHF.

The chain links TRBV20-1 to TRBJ2-7; no clear D gene. The CDR3 runs to 11 residues. Trimming took 3 bases from V and 3 from J, leaving 6 bases between them. Per germline, CDR1 DFQATT and CDR2 SNEGSKA (reference sequence). The CDR3 nucleotides read TGCAGTGCTAGCCGTAACTACGAGCAGTACTTC. Residues: CSASRNYEQYF.

The chain joins TRBV19 to TRBJ1-5; 8 bases are a match to TRBD1. CDR1 and CDR2 from the germline V gene are LNHDA and SQIVND (reference sequence). The CDR3 is 17 amino acids. Trimming took 3 bases from V and 5 from J; bases not matched to a gene: 12. This chain's CDR3 is CASSINMRTGLHQPQHF. Here the CDR3 DNA reads TGTGCCAGTAGTATTAATATGAGGACAGGGCTCCATCAGCCCCAGCATTTT.

The genes are TRBV5-1 and TRBJ2-1; D is undetermined. Germline CDR1 and CDR2: SGHRS and YFSETQ. CDR3 length equals 15 residues. Trimming cost V 1 base and J 7 bases, with 15 bases left between them. CDR3 loop: CASSLIEDLSNEQFF. The CDR3, as DNA: TGCGCCAGCAGCTTGATCGAGGATTTGAGTAATGAGCAGTTCTTC.